These T cell receptor beta chains were read from a single sample in a study of T cell responses to AZD1222 COVID-19 vaccine. The assay was immunoSEQ multiplex PCR, and TCRdb's table has in-frame clones only and misses some. The table lists 55,000 to 70,000 clones, about four fifths of them singletons, with roughly 12% in the top ten. Specimen: peripheral blood, collected on day 0 of AZD1222 vaccination. These receptors originate from an adult in good health. The CDR3 runs from the conserved cysteine through the conserved F or W. D genes are given only for firm matches. The size field is filled for only some rows; it gives once, few, many or a size class.

cdr3_aa | cdr3_nt | j_call | d_call | clone_size | v_call
CASSEHRAGSGYGYTF | TGTGCCAGCAGTGAACACAGGGCGGGGAGTGGCTATGGCTACACCTTC | TRBJ1-2 | - | - | TRBV6-1
CASSLMIGSNQPQHF | TGTGCCAGCAGCTTAATGATTGGGAGCAATCAGCCCCAGCATTTT | TRBJ1-5 | - | - | TRBV7-6
CAWGGRYEQYF | TGTGCCTGGGGGGGACGGTACGAGCAGTACTTC | TRBJ2-7 | - | - | TRBV30
CASRTLGGVQPQHF | TGTGCCAGCAGGACACTGGGGGGGGTTCAGCCCCAGCATTTT | TRBJ1-5 | - | - | TRBV28
CASSLAGQVDQPQHF | TGTGCCAGCAGCTTGGCTGGACAGGTTGATCAGCCCCAGCATTTT | TRBJ1-5 | TRBD1 | - | TRBV5-8
CASSGGQRINEQYF | TGTGCCAGCAGTGGGGGACAGAGGATCAACGAGCAGTACTTC | TRBJ2-7 | TRBD1 | - | TRBV2
CASSSRRLVVYNEQFF | TGTGCCAGCAGCTCCAGACGACTAGTGGTGTACAATGAGCAGTTCTTC | TRBJ2-1 | - | - | TRBV5-6
CASSRDRGTQETQYF | TGTGCCAGCTCCAGGGACAGGGGGACCCAAGAGACCCAGTACTTC | TRBJ2-5 | TRBD1 | - | TRBV18
CASSFPNEKLFF | TGCGCCAGCAGCTTCCCTAATGAAAAACTGTTTTTT | TRBJ1-4 | - | few | TRBV5-1
CASSLDEGYGYTF | TGTGCCAGCAGCTTGGACGAGGGTTATGGCTACACCTTC | TRBJ1-2 | - | - | TRBV5-4
CATGTGTDTGELFF | TGTGCCACCGGGACAGGGACTGACACCGGGGAGCTGTTTTTT | TRBJ2-2 | TRBD1 | - | TRBV10-3
CASSHSSGMKGYEQYF | TGTGCCAGCAGCCATTCCTCCGGGATGAAGGGCTACGAGCAGTACTTC | TRBJ2-7 | - | - | TRBV3-1/TRBV3-2
CASSPTIDVTDTQYF | TGTGCCAGCTCACCGACGATAGATGTTACAGATACGCAGTATTTT | TRBJ2-3 | - | - | TRBV18
CASSPGTIADTQYF | TGTGCCAGCAGCCCCGGCACCATTGCGGATACGCAGTATTTT | TRBJ2-3 | - | - | TRBV9
CASSQDISSYEQYF | TGCGCCAGCAGCCAAGATATAAGTTCCTACGAGCAGTACTTC | TRBJ2-7 | - | - | TRBV4-3
CASSYGQDNSPLHF | TGTGCCAGCAGCTACGGACAGGATAATTCACCCCTCCACTTT | TRBJ1-6 | TRBD1 | - | TRBV7-9
CASTFGGTDTQYF | TGTGCCAGTACATTTGGCGGCACAGATACGCAGTATTTT | TRBJ2-3 | - | - | TRBV19
CSVEQGGSGYTF | TGCAGCGTTGAACAGGGCGGTTCGGGCTACACCTTC | TRBJ1-2 | - | - | TRBV29-1
CASSEASPLNTGELFF | TGTGCCAGCAGTGAAGCCAGTCCCCTAAACACCGGGGAGCTGTTTTTT | TRBJ2-2 | - | once | TRBV2
CSASSTGRGELFF | TGCAGTGCTAGTTCAACAGGACGGGGGGAGCTGTTTTTT | TRBJ2-2 | - | - | TRBV20-1